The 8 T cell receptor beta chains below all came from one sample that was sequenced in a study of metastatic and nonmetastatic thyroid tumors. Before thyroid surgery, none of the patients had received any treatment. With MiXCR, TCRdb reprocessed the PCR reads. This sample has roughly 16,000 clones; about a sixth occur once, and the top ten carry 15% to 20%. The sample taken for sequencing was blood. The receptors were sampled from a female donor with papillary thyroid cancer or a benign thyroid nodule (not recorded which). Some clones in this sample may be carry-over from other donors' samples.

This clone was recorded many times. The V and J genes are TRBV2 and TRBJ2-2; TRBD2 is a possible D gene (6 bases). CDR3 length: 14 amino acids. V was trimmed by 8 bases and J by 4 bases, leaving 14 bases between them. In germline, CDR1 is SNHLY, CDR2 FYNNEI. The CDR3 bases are TGTGCCAGCGGCCGACTAGGCAGCACCGGGGAGCTGTTTTTT. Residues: CASGRLGSTGELFF. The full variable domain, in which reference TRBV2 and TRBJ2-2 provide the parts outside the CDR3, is EPEVTQTPSHQVTQMGQEVILRCVPISNHLYFYWYRQILGQKVEFLVSFYNNEISEKSEIFDDQFSVERPDGSNFTLKIRSTKLEDSAMYFCASGRLGSTGELFFGEGSRLTVL.

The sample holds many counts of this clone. This CDR3 is CASSGTGGNQPQHF. CDR3 in DNA: TGTGCCAGCAGCGGGACAGGGGGCAATCAGCCCCAGCATTTT. The J gene is TRBJ1-5, the V gene TRBV27, with 10 nucleotides matching TRBD1. J was trimmed by 2 bases and V by 6 bases; bases with no gene match: 1. The germline V gene encodes CDR1 MNHEY and CDR2 SMNVEV (reference sequence). The CDR3 sequence is 14 residues long.

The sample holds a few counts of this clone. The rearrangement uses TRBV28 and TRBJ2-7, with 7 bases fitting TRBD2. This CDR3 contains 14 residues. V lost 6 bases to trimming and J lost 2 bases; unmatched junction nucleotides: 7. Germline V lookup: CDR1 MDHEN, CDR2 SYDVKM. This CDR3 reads CASRRGTGPYEQYF. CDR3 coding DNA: TGTGCCAGCAGGCGGGGGACGGGCCCCTACGAGCAGTACTTC.

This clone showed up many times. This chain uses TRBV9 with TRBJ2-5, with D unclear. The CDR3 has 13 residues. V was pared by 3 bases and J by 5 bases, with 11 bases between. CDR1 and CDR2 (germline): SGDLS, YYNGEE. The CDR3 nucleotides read TGTGCCAGCAGCGCACACCAGAAGGAGACCCAGTACTTC. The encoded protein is CASSAHQKETQYF.

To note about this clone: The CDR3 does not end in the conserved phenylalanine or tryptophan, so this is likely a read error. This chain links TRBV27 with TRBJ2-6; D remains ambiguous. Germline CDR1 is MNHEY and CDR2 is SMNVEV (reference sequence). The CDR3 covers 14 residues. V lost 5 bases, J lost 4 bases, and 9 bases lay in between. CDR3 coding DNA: TGTGCCAGCAGTGTTCCCCTCGGGGCCAACGTCCTGACTTCC. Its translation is CASSVPLGANVLTS.

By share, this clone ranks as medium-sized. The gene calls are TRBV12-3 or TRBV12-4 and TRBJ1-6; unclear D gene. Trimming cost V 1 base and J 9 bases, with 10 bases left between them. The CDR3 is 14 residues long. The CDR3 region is CASSLGRLGSPLHF. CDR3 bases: TGTGCCAGCAGTTTAGGACGGTTGGGTTCACCCCTCCACTTT.

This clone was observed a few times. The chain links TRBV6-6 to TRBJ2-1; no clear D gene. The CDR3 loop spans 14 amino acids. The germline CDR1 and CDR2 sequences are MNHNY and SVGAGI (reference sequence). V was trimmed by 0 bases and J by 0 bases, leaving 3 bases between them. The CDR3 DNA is TGTGCCAGCAGTTACTCGACCTCCTACAATGAGCAGTTCTTC. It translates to CASSYSTSYNEQFF.

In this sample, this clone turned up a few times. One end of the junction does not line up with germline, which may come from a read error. CDR3 bases: TGCGCCGGCAGTGACAGCGGGAGGGCCGACACCGGGGAGCTGTTTTTT. Its translation is CAGSDSGRADTGELFF. The V and J genes are TRBV25-1 and TRBJ2-2; TRBD2 matches at 10 bases. CDR3 size: 16 residues. Germline V lookup: CDR1 MGHDK, CDR2 SYGVNS. Together with reference TRBV25-1 and TRBJ2-2, the CDR3 gives the full variable domain: EADIYQTPRYLVIGTGKKITLECSQTMGHDKMYWYQQDPGMELHLIHYSYGVNSTEKGDLSSESTVSRIRTEHFPLTLESARPSHTSQYLCAGSDSGRADTGELFFGEGSRLTVL.